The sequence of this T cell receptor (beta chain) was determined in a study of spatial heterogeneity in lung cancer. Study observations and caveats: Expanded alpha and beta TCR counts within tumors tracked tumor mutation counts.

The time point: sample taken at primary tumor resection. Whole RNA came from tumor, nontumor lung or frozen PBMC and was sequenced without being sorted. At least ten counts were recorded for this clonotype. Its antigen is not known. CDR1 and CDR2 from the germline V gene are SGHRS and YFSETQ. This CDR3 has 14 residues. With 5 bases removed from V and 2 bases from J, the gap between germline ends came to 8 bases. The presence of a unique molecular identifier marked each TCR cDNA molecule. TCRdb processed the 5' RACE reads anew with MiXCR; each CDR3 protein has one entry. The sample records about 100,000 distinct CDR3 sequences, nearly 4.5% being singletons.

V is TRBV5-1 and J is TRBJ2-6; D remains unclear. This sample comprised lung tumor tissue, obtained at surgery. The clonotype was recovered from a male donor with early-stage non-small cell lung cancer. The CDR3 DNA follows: TGCGCCAGCAGACAAACCACTGGGGCCAACGTCCTGACTTTC. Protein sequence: CASRQTTGANVLTF.